The TCR beta chain described here comes from a study of long-term antiretroviral therapy in people with HIV. On the study more broadly: The earliest samples predate the 2015 immediate-ART recommendation by about a decade. Study conclusions and caveats: The repertoire was dominated at all time points by clones expanded before ART.

Every sample had about 0.95-10 million cryopreserved PBMC in it before DNA extraction. In regard to this clone: Antigen: not known.

Researchers report immunoSEQ v3.0 was run at survey level. Sequencing aimed at roughly 40,000-55,000 T-cell genomes per sample. Only in-frame clones appear in the TCRdb table, and some are missing; sequencing was by immunoSEQ multiplex PCR. The table includes more than 20,000 clones, 95% detected once. V lost 6 bases and J 3 bases, leaving 15 bases between the germline ends. The germline V gene encodes CDR1 MNHEY and CDR2 SVGAGI. The CDR3 length is 14 residues. This sample comprised unsorted PBMCs, obtained about 5 years after starting antiretroviral therapy. The chain links TRBV6-5 to TRBJ2-7; a possible D gene is TRBD2 (6 bases). The clonotype comes from a woman aged 50 to 60 with HIV. CDR3: CASSPTGLGYEQYF. Here the CDR3 DNA reads TGTGCCAGCAGCCCGACGGGACTGGGCTACGAGCAGTACTTC.